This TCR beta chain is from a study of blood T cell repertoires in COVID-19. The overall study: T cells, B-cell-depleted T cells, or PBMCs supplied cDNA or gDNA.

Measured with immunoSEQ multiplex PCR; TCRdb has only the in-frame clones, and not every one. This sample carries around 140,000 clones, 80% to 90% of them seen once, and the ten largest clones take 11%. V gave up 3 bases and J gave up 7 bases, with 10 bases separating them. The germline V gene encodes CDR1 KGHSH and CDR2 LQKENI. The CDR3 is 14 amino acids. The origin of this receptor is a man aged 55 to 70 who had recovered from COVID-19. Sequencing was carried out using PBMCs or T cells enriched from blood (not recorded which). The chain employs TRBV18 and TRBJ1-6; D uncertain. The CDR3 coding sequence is TGTGCCAGCTCACCCGAGATACGGAATTCACCCCTCCACTTT. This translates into CASSPEIRNSPLHF.